The clone carrying this T cell receptor (beta chain) was recorded at least ten times. Its cognate antigen is unknown. TCRdb analysed the reads with MiXCR anew, one entry per CDR3 protein. The table lists 130,000 or so distinct CDR3 sequences, about 6% of them singletons. The CDR3 has 14 residues. V gave up 3 bases and J gave up 4 bases; unmatched junction bases: 3. Germline lookup yields CDR1 SGHTA and CDR2 FQGNSA. The sample belongs to a study of T cell repertoires in cytomegalovirus infection. Points from the study as a whole: Dominating the ex vivo response were TCR beta clonotypes that were CMV-specific and HLA-C-restricted.

The source of this sequence is a human donor in good health (CMV status not recorded). Some clones in this sample may be carry-over from other donors' samples. The chain combines TRBV7-2 with TRBJ2-7; 10 bases fit TRBD2. Sequencing was done on a sample of PBMCs. The DNA of the CDR3 is TGTGCCAGCAGCTTGGCTAGCGGGGGTTACGAGCAGTACTTC. Its translation: CASSLASGGYEQYF.